Given below is one T cell receptor (beta chain) in context. The CDR3 has 16 amino acids. Trimming stripped 6 bases from V and 4 bases from J, with 21 bases between. Germline lookup yields CDR1 MNHEY and CDR2 SVGEGT. This sample stems from a study of blood T cell repertoires in COVID-19. The table came from immunoSEQ multiplex PCR; TCRdb's copy has only in-frame clones and leaves some out. The data contain a few hundred thousand clones, around 89% of them singletons. This chain links TRBV6-2 or TRBV6-3 with TRBJ1-1, with D maybe TRBD1 (5 bases). The sample was PBMCs or T cells enriched from blood (not recorded which). This sequence originates from a woman aged 18-35 years in a cohort exposed to, infected with or recovered from COVID-19 (not recorded which). For the CDR3, the DNA is TGTGCCAGCAGCCCCGGGGGGGTACGAGATTTCACTGAAGCTTTCTTT. Translated, it gives CASSPGGVRDFTEAFF.